This T cell receptor beta chain was identified in a study of cytomegalovirus exposure and HLA in healthy donors. The PCR made use of 60 Vbeta and 13 Jbeta primers. TCRdb's copy holds only in-frame clones and misses some; the assay was immunoSEQ multiplex PCR. This sample carries 80,000 to 100,000 clones, 81% of them seen once, and the ten largest clones take approximately 10%. V lost 1 base to trimming and J lost 5 bases, with 12 bases between them. CDR3 length: 15 residues. Germline V gene sequence: CDR1 LNHNV, CDR2 YYDKDF (reference sequence). Nominally healthy donors provided the samples, though records likely missed some immune exposures.

The rearrangement links TRBV15 to TRBJ1-5; a weak D match, TRBD1 (5 bases). The source is a human donor in good health. Sequences were obtained from PBMCs. CDR3: CATSRGQGVHQPQHF. CDR3 coding DNA: TGTGCCACCAGCAGAGGGCAGGGCGTGCATCAGCCCCAGCATTTT.